Following are 20 T cell receptor beta chains from one sample sequenced in a study of blood T cell repertoires in COVID-19. Measured with immunoSEQ multiplex PCR; TCRdb has only the in-frame clones, and not every one. The sample yields approximately 88,000 clones, about 89% seen once. The sample comprised peripheral blood. The receptors originated from a woman between 45 and 60 years old in a cohort sampled during active COVID-19.

This rearrangement joins TRBV12-3 or TRBV12-4 to TRBJ2-5, with a weak D call TRBD2 (6 bases). V lost 6 bases to trimming and J lost 5 bases, with 10 bases between them. This CDR3 has 12 amino acids. The CDR3, as DNA: TGTGCCAGCAGGGAGGGCTCGGAGACCCAGTACTTC. Protein product: CASREGSETQYF.

This chain joins TRBV14 and TRBJ1-1; 10 nucleotides align to TRBD1. The CDR3 sequence is 20 residues long. The trim removed 2 bases at V and 1 base at J, leaving 16 bases unmatched. Germline CDR1 and CDR2: SGHDN and FVKESK. CDR3 sequence reads: CASSQHHGWGQGHSNTEAFF. Written as DNA, the CDR3 is TGTGCCAGCAGCCAACACCATGGGTGGGGACAGGGGCATTCGAACACTGAAGCTTTCTTT.

The chain employs TRBV3-1 (or the pseudogene TRBV3-2) and TRBJ1-1, with 7 bases matching TRBD1. V shed 5 bases, J shed 1 base, and the junction held 4 bases outside the gene matches. The CDR3 is 14 residues long. From germline, CDR1 is LGHDT and CDR2 YNNKEL (reference sequence). The CDR3 sequence: CASSAGQPNTEAFF. As DNA, the CDR3 is TGTGCCAGCAGCGCGGGACAGCCGAACACTGAAGCTTTCTTT.

The chain has TRBV19 and TRBJ2-3; D is unresolved. Trimming stripped 3 bases from V and 1 base from J, with 14 bases between. Germline CDR1 and CDR2: LNHDA and SQIVND (reference sequence). The CDR3 runs 16 residues. The chain's CDR3 is CASSISQTTRTDTQYF. CDR3 sequence (DNA): TGTGCCAGTAGTATTTCCCAAACAACCCGCACAGATACGCAGTATTTT.

This clone has only a few counts. V and J are TRBV6-6 and TRBJ1-5; D remains unclear. This CDR3 has 11 amino acids. V lost 2 bases, J lost 9 bases, and 5 bases lay in between. In germline, CDR1 is MNHNY, CDR2 SVGAGI (reference sequence). The CDR3 DNA is TGTGCCAGCAGTTACGAGGGGCCCCAGCATTTT. It is translated as CASSYEGPQHF.

The CDR3 DNA follows: TGTGCCAGCAGTGACCGGGGGGCAGAGACCCAGTACTTC. This codes for CASSDRGAETQYF. The chain uses TRBV6-1 and TRBJ2-5; D might be TRBD2 (7 bases). The germline V gene has CDR1 MNHNS and CDR2 SASEGT. The length of the CDR3 is 13 residues. V lost 3 bases to trimming and J lost 4 bases, with 9 bases between them.

This chain connects TRBV14 to TRBJ1-4; D call uncertain. The germline CDR1 and CDR2 sequences are SGHDN and FVKESK. V lost 4 bases and J 8 bases, leaving 14 bases between the germline ends. This CDR3 is built from 14 residues. The CDR3 coding sequence is TGTGCCAGCAGCCCGACCCTCCCGGGGGAAAAACTGTTTTTT. This encodes CASSPTLPGEKLFF. The complete variable domain, with remaining parts taken from reference TRBV14 and TRBJ1-4, reads EAGVTQFPSHSVIEKGQTVTLRCDPISGHDNLYWYRRVMGKEIKFLLHFVKESKQDESGMPNNRFLAERTGGTYSTLKVQPAELEDSGVYFCASSPTLPGEKLFFGSGTQLSVL.

V is TRBV7-9 and J is TRBJ1-6, with 9 bases fitting TRBD1. The CDR3 spans 16 residues. CDR1 SEHNR and CDR2 FQNEAQ come from the germline V gene (reference sequence). V was pared by 0 bases and J by 7 bases, with 4 bases of the junction left unmatched. The CDR3 reads CASSLAGQGRNSPLHF. The CDR3 DNA follows: TGTGCCAGCAGCTTAGCTGGACAGGGGAGGAATTCACCCCTCCACTTT. Full variable domain (remainder filled in from reference TRBV7-9 and TRBJ1-6): DTGVSQNPRHKITKRGQNVTFRCDPISEHNRLYWYRQTLGQGPEFLTYFQNEAQLEKSRLLSDRFSAERPKGSFSTLEIQRTEQGDSAMYLCASSLAGQGRNSPLHFGNGTRLTVT.

As DNA, the CDR3 is TGTGCCAGCAGCCTAACGGACAGCGGGAGTATCACCGGGGAGCTGTTTTTT. This translates into CASSLTDSGSITGELFF. The rearrangement uses TRBV14 and TRBJ2-2; 8 positions agree with TRBD2. V lost 4 bases and J lost 4; bases outside the gene matches: 11. The CDR3 has 17 residues. Germline values: CDR1 SGHDN, CDR2 FVKESK.

This clone was seen a single time. The chain carries TRBV28 and TRBJ1-5, with D uncertain. The length of the CDR3 is 12 residues. Germline V gene lookup returns CDR1 MDHEN and CDR2 SYDVKM. V lost 6 bases, J lost 7 bases, and 10 bases lay in between. The CDR3 reads CASREGAQPQHF. DNA of the CDR3: TGTGCCAGCAGGGAGGGAGCCCAGCCCCAGCATTTT.

J is TRBJ2-1 and V is TRBV3-1 (or the pseudogene TRBV3-2), with D possibly TRBD2 on 6 matching bases. There are 14 residues in the CDR3. Germline-derived CDR1 and CDR2 are LGHDT and YNNKEL (reference sequence). V shed 1 base and J shed 2 bases, with 6 bases lying between them. CDR3 amino acids: CASSQAGAYNEQFF. The CDR3 bases are TGTGCCAGCAGCCAAGCGGGGGCCTACAATGAGCAGTTCTTC.

The chain uses TRBV27 and TRBJ2-1; TRBD2 agrees at 12 bases. Germline V CDR1 and CDR2: MNHEY, SMNVEV (reference sequence). This CDR3 is built from 16 residues. The ends lost 6 bases at V and 8 bases at J; junction bases unmatched: 11. The CDR3 bases are TGTGCCAGCAGCCGGACTAGCGGGATCATAGGGGATGAGCAGTTCTTC. Amino acid sequence: CASSRTSGIIGDEQFF.

This clone turned up a few times. The V and J genes are TRBV5-1 and TRBJ1-3, with 8 bases matching TRBD1. After removal of 0 bases from V and 4 bases from J, the junction contained 6 bases not matched to a gene. The CDR3 spans 16 residues. The germline gives CDR1 SGHRS, CDR2 YFSETQ. The CDR3 DNA reads as TGCGCCAGCAGCTTGGCGGCAGGGGGCACGGGAAACACCATATATTTT. Protein: CASSLAAGGTGNTIYF. Full variable domain (outside the CDR3, taken from reference TRBV5-1 and TRBJ1-3): KAGVTQTPRYLIKTRGQQVTLSCSPISGHRSVSWYQQTPGQGLQFLFEYFSETQRNKGNFPGRFSGRQFSNSRSEMNVSTLELGDSALYLCASSLAAGGTGNTIYFGEGSWLTVV.

J is TRBJ2-2 and V is TRBV24-1, with 8 bases fitting TRBD1. This CDR3 contains 13 residues. Germline V gene sequence: CDR1 KGHDR, CDR2 SFDVKD. The J segment lost 8 bases and the V segment lost 5 bases, leaving 3 bases of the junction unmatched. CDR3 amino acids: CATSAGGFGELFF. CDR3 coding DNA: TGTGCCACCAGTGCAGGGGGCTTTGGGGAGCTGTTTTTT.

The CDR3 reads CASKYTGLDTEAFF. In DNA, the CDR3 is TGTGCCAGCAAGTATACAGGGTTGGACACTGAAGCTTTCTTT. The rearrangement uses TRBV6-4 and TRBJ1-1, with D perhaps matching TRBD1 (6 bases). Trimming shortened V by 7 bases and J by 3 bases, and 15 bases separated the two germline ends. Germline CDR1 reads MRHNA; CDR2 reads SNTAGT. CDR3 length equals 14 residues.

This chain uses TRBV20-1 with TRBJ1-1; the D is unclear. The V gene lost 6 bases and the J gene lost 0 bases, with 5 bases spanning the gap. The CDR3 has 11 residues. Per the germline V gene, CDR1 is DFQATT and CDR2 is SNEGSKA (reference sequence). The CDR3 here is CSARMNTEAFF. The CDR3 region has the DNA TGCAGTGCGCGGATGAACACTGAAGCTTTCTTT.

The chain couples TRBV7-6 to TRBJ2-3; D may be TRBD2 (5 bases). The CDR3 has 13 amino acids. The V gene lost 6 bases and the J gene lost 6 bases, with 13 bases spanning the gap. The germline CDR1 and CDR2 sequences are SGHVS and FNYEAQ. CDR3: CASSPGVADTQYF. In DNA, the CDR3 is TGTGCCAGCAGTCCCGGGGTGGCGGATACGCAGTATTTT.

This chain joins TRBV6-6 and TRBJ2-2; weak D call: TRBD1 (5 bases). Germline V gives CDR1 MNHNY, CDR2 SVGAGI (reference sequence). CDR3 length equals 16 residues. Trimming left V 7 bases short and J 3 bases short, with 18 bases between. The CDR3 loop reads CASTIGRQGYTGELFF. The CDR3 DNA sequence: TGTGCCAGCACTATTGGGCGTCAGGGTTACACCGGGGAGCTGTTTTTT.

The J gene is TRBJ1-1, the V gene TRBV12-3 or TRBV12-4, with D tentatively TRBD1 (5 bases). V gave up 5 bases and J gave up 6 bases, with 10 bases separating them. The CDR3 has 12 amino acids. CDR3 nucleotide sequence: TGTGCCAGCAGTGGGGCAGGATCTGAAGCTTTCTTT. It yields the protein CASSGAGSEAFF.

This chain uses TRBV6-1 with TRBJ2-7, with D hard to call. The CDR3 contains 13 residues. V was shortened by 2 bases and J by 6 bases, with 11 bases between the two germline ends. Germline V gene data show CDR1 as MNHNS and CDR2 as SASEGT. CDR3 DNA: TGTGCCAGCAGTGAACAATTTCGAGGCGAGCAGTACTTC. This gives the protein CASSEQFRGEQYF.